The 19 T cell receptor beta chains below come from one sample, sequenced in a study of T-cell reconstitution after alpha-beta-depleted transplantation in children. Unique molecular identifiers were used in preparing the TCRbeta library. TCRdb redid the calling of the PCR reads with MiXCR, one entry per CDR3 protein. Of fewer than 250,000 distinct CDR3 sequences in the sample, roughly 18% were seen once. The input for sequencing was PBMCs, mostly from graft donor cells, taken 360 days after TCRalphabeta/CD19-depleted stem cell transplant. These receptors all stem from a male patient aged 2-15 years who had a stem cell transplant for acute lymphoblastic leukemia, so the T cells may come from the graft donor.

There are a few counts of this clonotype. The chain employs TRBV28 and TRBJ2-7; D is unclear. Germline V gene sequence: CDR1 MDHEN, CDR2 SYDVKM. This CDR3 is built from 15 residues. With 3 bases removed from V and 0 bases from J, the gap between germline ends came to 12 bases. The CDR3 sequence: CASSFRGSRSYEQYF. The CDR3 region has the DNA TGTGCCAGCAGTTTTCGTGGCAGCCGCTCCTACGAGCAGTACTTC.

This clonotype appeared many times. The chain's CDR3 is CASSFDREAYNEQFF. The CDR3 region has the DNA TGTGCCAGCAGTTTTGACAGGGAGGCTTACAATGAGCAGTTCTTC. This chain connects TRBV6-5 to TRBJ2-1, with a weak D call TRBD1 (7 bases). V gave up 4 bases and J gave up 4 bases, with 14 bases separating them. This CDR3 has 15 residues. Germline V gene lookup returns CDR1 MNHEY and CDR2 SVGAGI.

The chain couples TRBV23-1 to TRBJ2-7, with D hard to call. TRBV23-1 carries the ORF label, with uncertain function. V lost 1 base and J 3 bases, leaving 10 bases between the germline ends. This CDR3 contains 14 residues. As DNA, the CDR3 is TGCGCCAGCAGTCAATTCCTGGGAAGCTACGAGCAGTACTTC. Translation: CASSQFLGSYEQYF.

This clonotype was detected only a few times. The V call is TRBV10-3, the J call TRBJ2-7; no reliable D call. CDR3 size: 11 residues. V dropped 3 bases and J dropped 0 bases, with 0 bases sitting between them. Germline assignment: CDR1 ENHRY and CDR2 SYGVKD. The CDR3 DNA sequence: TGTGCCATCAGTGACTCCTACGAGCAGTACTTC. Its protein is CAISDSYEQYF.

This clonotype was observed at least ten times. V and J are TRBV7-7 and TRBJ2-1, with D uncertain. Trimming took off 5 bases at V and 9 bases at J, with 14 bases between the two ends. In germline, CDR1 is SSHAT, CDR2 FNYEAQ (reference sequence). The CDR3 extends over 13 amino acids. The CDR3 spells CASSPSSVGEQFF. The DNA of the CDR3 is TGTGCCAGCAGCCCGTCCTCCGTCGGTGAGCAGTTCTTC.

The J gene is TRBJ1-1, the V gene TRBV6-1; D is possibly TRBD1 (5 bases). The V gene's germline CDR1 is MNHNS and CDR2 SASEGT. V was cut by 3 bases and J by 4 bases, with 15 bases left in between. This CDR3 region has 15 residues. CDR3 protein: CASSEQPGRGTEAFF. The CDR3 bases are TGTGCCAGCAGTGAGCAGCCAGGGCGAGGCACTGAAGCTTTCTTT.

V is TRBV18 and J is TRBJ2-3; D is perhaps TRBD1 (6 bases). Trimming stripped 6 bases from V and 1 base from J, with 14 bases between. This CDR3 comprises 15 residues. Germline V lookup: CDR1 KGHSH, CDR2 LQKENI. The CDR3 DNA reads as TGTGCCAGCTCTATTGGGGGCCCTGGCACAGATACGCAGTATTTT. Protein product: CASSIGGPGTDTQYF. The complete variable domain, with remaining parts taken from reference TRBV18 and TRBJ2-3, reads NAGVMQNPRHLVRRRGQEARLRCSPMKGHSHVYWYRQLPEEGLKFMVYLQKENIIDESGMPKERFSAEFPKEGPSILRIQQVVRGDSAAYFCASSIGGPGTDTQYFGPGTRLTVL.

V is TRBV20-1 and J is TRBJ2-3; D might be TRBD2 (6 bases). This CDR3 spans 18 amino acids. From germline, CDR1 is DFQATT and CDR2 SNEGSKA (reference sequence). V was cut by 0 bases and J by 2 bases, with 21 bases left in between. In DNA form, the CDR3 reads TGCAGTGCTAGAGATGACGGGTTGGGTAGCGGTATCACAGATACGCAGTATTTT. Translated, it gives CSARDDGLGSGITDTQYF.

This clonotype was observed at least ten times. This chain joins TRBV12-3 or TRBV12-4 and TRBJ2-7; D remains unclear. The V gene lost 3 bases and the J gene lost 4 bases, with 4 bases spanning the gap. The CDR3 totals 11 residues. Here the CDR3 reads CASSFQYEQYF. The CDR3 region has the DNA TGTGCCAGCAGTTTCCAGTACGAGCAGTACTTC.

This clonotype was seen a few times. The chain is built from TRBV7-9 and TRBJ2-1; D is possibly TRBD2 (5 bases). This CDR3 has 16 amino acids. Germline V gives CDR1 SEHNR, CDR2 FQNEAQ (reference sequence). V was shortened by 5 bases and J by 1 base, with 15 bases between the two germline ends. CDR3 in amino acids: CASSRGVVSSYNEQFF. CDR3 nucleotides: TGTGCCAGCAGCCGGGGAGTTGTTTCGTCCTACAATGAGCAGTTCTTC.

This chain uses TRBV12-3 or TRBV12-4 with TRBJ2-1, with 10 bases fitting TRBD2. CDR3 length equals 17 residues. J was trimmed by 8 bases and V by 4 bases; bases with no gene match: 14. The CDR3 DNA is TGTGCCAGCAGTTGGTGGGATGTAGCGGGAGGCCCCCATGAGCAGTTCTTC. Translating it yields CASSWWDVAGGPHEQFF.

This clonotype was seen a handful of times. This chain links TRBV10-3 with TRBJ2-3; TRBD2 aligns across 11 bases. The ends lost 7 bases at V and 5 bases at J; junction bases unmatched: 2. Germline values: CDR1 ENHRY, CDR2 SYGVKD. The CDR3 is 13 residues long. The CDR3 region is CAITSGGKDTQYF. The CDR3 DNA sequence: TGTGCCATCACTAGCGGGGGGAAAGATACGCAGTATTTT.

Only a few counts were recorded for this clonotype. The V and J genes are TRBV4-3 and TRBJ2-1; D gene ambiguous. V lost 2 bases and J lost 0, with 11 bases in between. Germline loops: CDR1 LGHNA, CDR2 YSLEER. This CDR3 spans 16 amino acids. The CDR3, as DNA: TGCGCCAGCAGCCAATCGGGCGGTAGCTCCTACAATGAGCAGTTCTTC. This codes for CASSQSGGSSYNEQFF.

V usage is TRBV7-2 and J usage is TRBJ2-7, with D perhaps matching TRBD2 (5 bases). The CDR3 totals 16 residues. The germline V gene has CDR1 SGHTA and CDR2 FQGNSA. Trimming removed 5 bases from V and 3 bases from J, with 20 bases in between. The DNA of the CDR3 is TGTGCCAGCAGCCCCCAAATCCAAGCGGTCCTCTACGAGCAGTACTTC. Encoded protein: CASSPQIQAVLYEQYF.

The rearrangement links TRBV24-1 to TRBJ2-3; D remains unclear. V shed 3 bases and J shed 0 bases, with 9 bases lying between them. There are 15 residues in the CDR3. Germline CDR1 and CDR2: KGHDR and SFDVKD. For the CDR3, the DNA is TGTGCCACCAGTGATGCTACGAAGAGCACAGATACGCAGTATTTT. This codes for CATSDATKSTDTQYF.

The DNA for the CDR3 is TGTGCTAGTGGTTTGGTTGGGACGCGCCAAGAGACCCAGTACTTC. This codes for CASGLVGTRQETQYF. The V gene is TRBV12-5, the J gene TRBJ2-5; perhaps D is TRBD1 or TRBD2 (5 bases each). The CDR3 is made up of 15 amino acids. Germline V gives CDR1 LGHNT, CDR2 FRNRAP. V was cut by 0 bases and J by 1 base, with 9 bases left in between.

This clonotype was picked up a small number of times. The chain employs TRBV28 and TRBJ2-5; D not resolved. Germline CDR1 and CDR2: MDHEN and SYDVKM. V lost 2 bases to trimming and J lost 4 bases, with 8 bases between them. The CDR3 consists of 13 residues. The CDR3 region has the DNA TGTGCCAGCAGTTTAAGGCAGATAGAGACCCAGTACTTC. Translation: CASSLRQIETQYF.

The chain joins TRBV27 to TRBJ1-1, with 7 nucleotides matching TRBD1. This CDR3 is 15 amino acids long. V was pared by 5 bases and J by 4 bases, with 10 bases of the junction left unmatched. From germline, CDR1 is MNHEY and CDR2 SMNVEV (reference sequence). In nucleotides, the CDR3 is TGTGCCAGCAGTCCCCTACCGGGACAGACCACTGAAGCTTTCTTT. It specifies CASSPLPGQTTEAFF.

This clonotype has a handful of counts. This CDR3 reads CASSPTGKNDEQYF. The DNA of the CDR3 is TGTGCCAGCTCGCCGACAGGGAAAAACGACGAGCAGTACTTC. The chain employs TRBV18 and TRBJ2-7; 7 bases line up with TRBD1. This CDR3 is 14 amino acids long. V gave up 6 bases and J gave up 5 bases; unmatched junction bases: 10. Germline lookup yields CDR1 KGHSH and CDR2 LQKENI.